A single T cell receptor beta chain is shown here with its context. 13 Jbeta primers and 60 Vbeta primers were used for the PCR. Profiled with immunoSEQ multiplex PCR; TCRdb holds only in-frame clones, not every one. Altogether about 97,000 clones are present, 60% to 85% being singletons, with the ten largest covering roughly a tenth. The source of the sample is a study of cytomegalovirus exposure and HLA in healthy donors. There are 13 residues in the CDR3. The V segment lost 6 bases and the J segment 8 bases; nucleotides outside the gene matches: 10. CDR1 SGHKS and CDR2 YYEKEE come from the germline V gene (reference sequence).

The sample was PBMCs. This chain uses TRBV5-5 with TRBJ1-2; TRBD1 matches 7 bases. This TCR derives from a man aged 45-65 years in good health and CMV-seronegative. The CDR3 DNA sequence: TGTGCCAGCACCCCCGACGGGGACAGAGGCTACACCTTC. It encodes CASTPDGDRGYTF.